These 28 T cell receptor beta chains share one sample of origin, sequenced in a study of cytomegalovirus exposure and HLA in healthy donors. PCR used 60 Vbeta primers and 13 Jbeta primers. Sequenced by immunoSEQ multiplex PCR; TCRdb stores in-frame clones only, minus some. The table records under 150,000 clones, 80% of them present only once. Sequenced: PBMCs. The source of these receptors is a male donor in good health and CMV-seronegative.

This clone was counted a single time. The V and J genes are TRBV2 and TRBJ1-2, with 7 bases lining up with TRBD1. With 9 bases clipped from V and 7 bases from J, the junction kept 11 bases outside the gene matches. This CDR3 is built from 13 residues. The germline V gene has CDR1 SNHLY and CDR2 FYNNEI. CDR3 sequence: CARTERGGSGYTF. The CDR3 DNA reads TGTGCCAGGACCGAACGAGGGGGCTCTGGCTACACCTTC.

This chain joins TRBV11-2 and TRBJ2-7; a weak D match, TRBD1 (5 bases). This CDR3 contains 14 residues. Trimming removed 5 bases from V and 0 bases from J, with 11 bases in between. Germline values: CDR1 SGHAT, CDR2 FQNNGV. The CDR3 reads CASSPGFSSYEQYF. In nucleotides, the CDR3 is TGTGCCAGCAGCCCAGGGTTCAGCTCCTACGAGCAGTACTTC.

The V gene is TRBV5-1, the J gene TRBJ2-6, with 8 positions matching TRBD1. The CDR3 length is 19 residues. CDR1 is SGHRS, CDR2 YFSETQ, per germline. J gave up 0 bases and V 4 bases, and 12 bases lay outside the gene matches. The CDR3 DNA reads as TGCGCCAGCAGCCGGGATGGACAGGGTTTGATCTCTGGGGCCAACGTCCTGACTTTC. It is translated as CASSRDGQGLISGANVLTF.

This clone has just a few counts. This chain connects TRBV7-9 to TRBJ2-5, with D perhaps matching TRBD2 (5 bases). CDR3 length: 17 amino acids. Germline V CDR1 and CDR2: SEHNR, FQNEAQ (reference sequence). The V end was cut by 1 base, the J end by 4 bases, with 19 bases between. CDR3 region: CASSLVRGLRAAETQYF. The DNA for the CDR3 is TGTGCCAGCAGCTTAGTTCGGGGATTGAGGGCAGCAGAGACCCAGTACTTC.

The J gene is TRBJ1-1, the V gene TRBV19; D remains unclear. Trimming removed 2 bases at V and 1 base at J, with 5 bases between. This CDR3 contains 13 residues. Germline CDR1 is LNHDA and CDR2 is SQIVND (reference sequence). This CDR3 is CASSISKNTEAFF. Here the CDR3 DNA reads TGTGCCAGTAGTATATCAAAGAACACTGAAGCTTTCTTT.

The chain has TRBV20-1 and TRBJ2-1; D remains unclear. There are 10 residues in the CDR3. V was trimmed by 5 bases and J by 9 bases, leaving 8 bases between them. CDR1 DFQATT and CDR2 SNEGSKA come from the germline V gene (reference sequence). CDR3 region: CSAVTGEQFF. CDR3 in DNA: TGCAGTGCTGTTACCGGTGAGCAGTTCTTC.

The chain has TRBV5-1 and TRBJ2-1; 14 bases fit TRBD2. The V segment lost 4 bases and the J segment 4 bases; nucleotides outside the gene matches: 4. The V gene's germline CDR1 is SGHRS and CDR2 YFSETQ. The length of the CDR3 is 16 residues. The CDR3 region is CASSQGLAGVYNEQFF. The CDR3 region has the DNA TGCGCCAGCAGCCAGGGACTAGCGGGGGTGTACAATGAGCAGTTCTTC.

This clone was detected only a few times. DNA for the CDR3: TGCGCCAGCAGCCCCTTCGGGAGGGAAATTATCAAGTATTTT. Protein sequence: CASSPFGREIIKYF. The chain employs TRBV4-1 and TRBJ2-3; 8 bases line up with TRBD2. Per the germline V gene, CDR1 is MGHRA and CDR2 is YSYEKL. The CDR3 spans 14 residues. After removal of 4 bases from V and 13 bases from J, the junction contained 13 bases not matched to a gene.

This clone was counted a few times. V usage is TRBV27 and J usage is TRBJ2-1; D might be TRBD2 (5 bases). The CDR3 length is 15 residues. V shed 3 bases and J shed 8 bases, with 17 bases lying between them. The germline V gene has CDR1 MNHEY and CDR2 SMNVEV (reference sequence). CDR3 protein: CASSFVPLKDYEQFF. CDR3 sequence (DNA): TGTGCCAGCAGTTTTGTGCCGTTAAAGGACTATGAGCAGTTCTTC.

The J gene is TRBJ2-2, the V gene TRBV9; TRBD1 is a possible D gene (6 bases). Germline V lookup: CDR1 SGDLS, CDR2 YYNGEE. This CDR3 has 15 residues. Trimming shortened V by 2 bases and J by 4 bases, and 12 bases separated the two germline ends. CDR3 in amino acids: CASSVTGSSTGELFF. CDR3 DNA sequence: TGTGCCAGCAGCGTTACAGGGTCGAGCACCGGGGAGCTGTTTTTT.

The chain links TRBV7-8 to TRBJ1-6, with D unclear. Deletions cut 5 bases from V and 0 bases from J, with 17 bases between. CDR1 and CDR2 (germline): SGHVS, FQNEAQ. This CDR3 spans 18 amino acids. The CDR3 nucleotides read TGTGCCAGCAGCAGAGCGGGCAGCCAGAGCTCCTATAATTCACCCCTCCACTTT. This codes for CASSRAGSQSSYNSPLHF.

V usage is TRBV15 and J usage is TRBJ2-7, with a possible D match to TRBD1 (5 bases). Germline V gene data show CDR1 as LNHNV and CDR2 as YYDKDF (reference sequence). The CDR3 sequence is 14 residues long. V lost 1 base and J 1 base, leaving 8 bases between the germline ends. The CDR3 DNA follows: TGTGCCACCAGCAGAGGGACACTTTCCTACGAGCAGTACTTC. The encoded protein is CATSRGTLSYEQYF. Full variable domain (remainder filled in from reference TRBV15 and TRBJ2-7): DAMVIQNPRYQVTQFGKPVTLSCSQTLNHNVMYWYQQKSSQAPKLLFHYYDKDFNNEADTPDNFQSRRPNTSFCFLDIRSPGLGDTAMYLCATSRGTLSYEQYFGPGTRLTVT.

This chain joins TRBV7-7 and TRBJ1-1, with a weak D call TRBD1 (5 bases). Trimming pared 5 bases from V and 5 bases from J, leaving 12 bases between. This CDR3 has 13 residues. The germline V gene encodes CDR1 SSHAT and CDR2 FNYEAQ (reference sequence). CDR3 in amino acids: CASSRGFGTEAFF. The CDR3 DNA reads as TGTGCCAGCAGCCGGGGGTTCGGGACTGAAGCTTTCTTT.

The chain couples TRBV4-1 to TRBJ1-2, with D possibly being TRBD1 (5 bases). Germline values: CDR1 MGHRA, CDR2 YSYEKL. The CDR3 runs 16 residues. Trimming left V 0 bases short and J 7 bases short, with 18 bases between. As DNA, the CDR3 is TGCGCCAGCAGCCAAGATTCGCAGGGCGGAAACCTTGGCTACACCTTC. This translates into CASSQDSQGGNLGYTF.

In its sample, this clone was seen a few times. The gene calls are TRBV6-6 and TRBJ1-6; tentatively, D is TRBD1 (5 bases). CDR3 length equals 16 residues. The germline V gene has CDR1 MNHNY and CDR2 SVGAGI (reference sequence). V lost 2 bases to trimming and J lost 8 bases, with 16 bases between them. CDR3 protein: CASSYPPGLTHSPLHF. In DNA, the CDR3 is TGTGCCAGCAGTTACCCTCCGGGACTCACCCATTCACCCCTCCACTTT.

The rearrangement joins TRBV10-2 to TRBJ2-7, with TRBD2 matching over 11 bases. V lost 6 bases and J lost 0; bases outside the gene matches: 7. CDR1 and CDR2 (germline): WSHSY, SAAADI. This CDR3 has 16 amino acids. CDR3 nucleotides: TGCGCCAGCAGCGATCCGGGACTAGCGGCCTCCTACGAGCAGTACTTC. It specifies CASSDPGLAASYEQYF.

The chain combines TRBV25-1 with TRBJ1-4; unclear D gene. V was cut by 2 bases and J by 1 base, with 5 bases left in between. The CDR3 consists of 14 residues. Germline CDR1 MGHDK, CDR2 SYGVNS. CDR3 DNA: TGTGCCAGCAGTGAACTAGAAACTAATGAAAAACTGTTTTTT. This gives the protein CASSELETNEKLFF.

The chain couples TRBV27 to TRBJ2-2; possible D gene TRBD1, 5 bases. Germline V gene sequence: CDR1 MNHEY, CDR2 SMNVEV (reference sequence). Trimming left V 2 bases short and J 0 bases short, with 7 bases between. The CDR3 sequence is 15 residues long. The CDR3 is CASSLRTTNTGELFF. CDR3 DNA sequence: TGTGCCAGCAGTTTAAGGACAACGAACACCGGGGAGCTGTTTTTT.

CDR3 DNA: TGCGCCAGCAGCTTGCTACAGGGCCACTACGAGCAGTACTTC. It is translated as CASSLLQGHYEQYF. V is TRBV5-1 and J is TRBJ2-5; tentatively, D is TRBD1 (6 bases). The J call may be in error: the DNA end matches TRBJ2-7 better. CDR3 length: 14 amino acids. Germline V CDR1 and CDR2: SGHRS, YFSETQ.

DNA for the CDR3: TGTGCCATCAACCGACAAGACACCGGGGAGCTGTTTTTT. It encodes CAINRQDTGELFF. The V call is TRBV10-3, the J call TRBJ2-2; D ambiguous. Germline V gene data show CDR1 as ENHRY and CDR2 as SYGVKD. The V gene lost 7 bases and the J gene lost 3 bases, with 9 bases spanning the gap. The CDR3 length is 13 residues.

This clone appeared a single time. The chain joins TRBV5-1 to TRBJ1-2, with a weak D call TRBD1 (5 bases). V was cut by 0 bases and J by 3 bases, with 9 bases left in between. Germline V gene data show CDR1 as SGHRS and CDR2 as YFSETQ. There are 14 residues in the CDR3. The CDR3 DNA reads TGCGCCAGCAGCTTGGCCGAACAGGACTATGGCTACACCTTC. Its translation: CASSLAEQDYGYTF.

V is TRBV7-6 and J is TRBJ2-7; the match to TRBD1 covers 8 bases. This CDR3 has 14 residues. CDR1 and CDR2 (germline): SGHVS, FNYEAQ. Trimming removed 5 bases from V and 3 bases from J; junction bases left unmatched: 6. The CDR3 region has the DNA TGTGCCAGCAGCCTTTACGACAGGGGCTACGAGCAGTACTTC. Encoded protein: CASSLYDRGYEQYF.

The chain carries TRBV18 and TRBJ2-5, with 16 bases lining up with TRBD2. Germline-derived CDR1 and CDR2 are KGHSH and LQKENI. The CDR3 has 18 amino acids. With V trimmed by 0 bases and J by 2 bases, 3 bases remained unmatched. The CDR3 sequence is CASSPPGLAGGLQETQYF. CDR3 in DNA: TGTGCCAGCTCACCACCGGGACTAGCGGGGGGGCTGCAAGAGACCCAGTACTTC.

In this sample, this clone turned up a few times. The genes are TRBV6-5 and TRBJ1-1; a possible D gene is TRBD1 (5 bases). CDR1 and CDR2 (germline): MNHEY, SVGAGI. The CDR3 length is 12 residues. V lost 6 bases and J 3 bases, leaving 8 bases between the germline ends. CDR3: CASSPGYTEAFF. Written as DNA, the CDR3 is TGTGCCAGCAGCCCAGGGTACACTGAAGCTTTCTTT.

The genes are TRBV27 and TRBJ2-7; D remains ambiguous. The CDR3 runs to 14 residues. Germline loops: CDR1 MNHEY, CDR2 SMNVEV (reference sequence). V gave up 5 bases and J gave up 3 bases, with 14 bases separating them. In nucleotides, the CDR3 is TGTGCCAGCAGTCGAAATGACAACGTCTACGAGCAGTACTTC. This encodes CASSRNDNVYEQYF.

The V call is TRBV25-1, the J call TRBJ1-2; TRBD1 matches 7 bases. CDR3 length equals 14 residues. Looked up from germline, CDR1 is MGHDK and CDR2 is SYGVNS. Trimming cost V 6 bases and J 6 bases; bases outside gene matches: 10. CDR3 residues: CASRTRGRDDGYTF. In DNA form, the CDR3 reads TGTGCCAGCAGAACAAGGGGGCGCGATGATGGCTACACCTTC.

There are a few counts of this clone. This rearrangement joins TRBV2 to TRBJ2-7; the D gene is possibly TRBD1 (5 bases). The V and J ends lost 6 bases and 2 bases respectively, with 14 bases between them. In germline, CDR1 is SNHLY, CDR2 FYNNEI. This CDR3 has 14 amino acids. The CDR3 bases are TGTGCCAGCAGGTCAATTAGGGGTCCCTACGAGCAGTACTTC. This translates into CASRSIRGPYEQYF.

This clone was detected only once. The chain joins TRBV10-3 to TRBJ1-5; D gene unclear. Trimming stripped 10 bases from V and 1 base from J, with 17 bases between. The CDR3 consists of 15 residues. CDR1 is ENHRY, CDR2 SYGVKD, per germline. DNA for the CDR3: TGTGCCACACAACGAGCGGTCACGAGCAATCAGCCCCAGCATTTT. Its translation: CATQRAVTSNQPQHF.